This T cell receptor (beta chain) was sequenced during a study of somatic mutations in cytotoxic T cells in rheumatoid arthritis. Background on the study: Flow sorting at nearly 100% purity was applied to some V beta antibody-stained T-cell populations, which included V beta1+ cells sequenced for TCRB. General observations from the study: For rheumatoid arthritis patients, the slight TRBV07 underrepresentation lacked multiple-comparison adjustment. Each of about an eighth of the 65 patients had a largest CD8+ clone that made up more than 20% of CD8+ cells.

Authors' processing steps: Published virus-specific TCRB sequences were rarely matched by patient CD8+ clones larger than 1%. Measured with immunoSEQ multiplex PCR; TCRdb has only the in-frame clones, and not every one. From that table come the V and J calls and clone size; the DNA was used to work out D and trimming. The sample lists about 30,000 clones; 82% were seen once. About this clone itself: Its specificity is unknown.

There are 19 residues in the CDR3. Germline values: CDR1 SGHRS, CDR2 YFSETQ. V was trimmed by 1 base and J by 4 bases, leaving 26 bases between them. The genes are TRBV5-1 and TRBJ1-2, with a weak D call TRBD1 (5 bases). The clonotype comes from an adult with rheumatoid arthritis. The sequencing input was CD8+ T cells sorted from blood. The CDR3 DNA sequence: TGCGCCAGCAGCTTGTCATCGGGGGTAGGGCTAACCCTGTTCTATGGCTACACCTTC. Amino acid sequence: CASSLSSGVGLTLFYGYTF.